The 32 T cell receptor beta chains in this list originate from one sample, sequenced in a study of beta chain features in type 1 diabetes. These receptors have no known antigen. Reverse transcribing all isolated RNA meant expressed TCRB transcripts were sequenced. The assay was immunoSEQ multiplex PCR, and TCRdb's table has in-frame clones only and misses some. The sample has over 150,000 clones, around 7.8% seen once. Broader study findings: When Type 1 diabetes patients were examined, their TCRB CDR3s proved moderately but significantly shorter in all four CD4+ subsets.

Sequencing used central memory CD4+ T cells from blood. These TCRs come from a woman aged 40 to 50 with type 1 diabetes.

This chain links TRBV11-2 with TRBJ2-1; a weak D match, TRBD2 (5 bases). Per germline, CDR1 SGHAT and CDR2 FQNNGV. Trimming took off 2 bases at V and 10 bases at J, with 12 bases between the two ends. This CDR3 spans 13 amino acids. In DNA form, the CDR3 reads TGTGCCAGCAGCTTACCGCTCGGACTGGAGCAGTTCTTC. This gives the protein CASSLPLGLEQFF. Based on the CDR3 plus reference TRBV11-2 and TRBJ2-1, the full variable domain is EAGVAQSPRYKIIEKRQSVAFWCNPISGHATLYWYQQILGQGPKLLIQFQNNGVVDDSQLPKDRFSAERLKGVDSTLKIQPAKLEDSAVYLCASSLPLGLEQFFGPGTRLTVL.

This clone was seen a handful of times. The rearrangement links TRBV6-5 to TRBJ1-2; 10 positions agree with TRBD1. The CDR3 is 14 residues long. V was clipped by 6 bases and J by 6 bases; unmatched bases: 7. Germline V gene data show CDR1 as MNHEY and CDR2 as SVGAGI. CDR3 region: CASRNLGTGDGYTF. The CDR3 DNA reads TGTGCCAGCAGAAACCTTGGGACAGGGGATGGCTACACCTTC.

This rearrangement joins TRBV7-9 to TRBJ1-3; D is uncertain. Germline lookup yields CDR1 SEHNR and CDR2 FQNEAQ (reference sequence). The CDR3 runs 16 residues. Trimming removed 5 bases from V and 2 bases from J, with 16 bases in between. The CDR3 DNA follows: TGTGCCAGCAGCCCCCTCAATATGGCAGCTGGAAACACCATATATTTT. It specifies CASSPLNMAAGNTIYF.

The CDR3 loop reads CASGSSGSQETQYF. The CDR3 coding sequence is TGTGCCAGCGGGAGCTCGGGGTCCCAAGAGACCCAGTACTTC. This chain uses TRBV7-9 with TRBJ2-5; TRBD2 might be the D (5 bases). CDR3 length: 14 residues. Trimming took 8 bases from V and 1 from J, leaving 14 bases between them. Germline loops: CDR1 SEHNR, CDR2 FQNEAQ (reference sequence).

The rearrangement links TRBV18 to TRBJ2-7; TRBD2 matches at 9 bases. Germline trimming cut 0 bases from V and 7 bases from J; bases unmatched to any gene: 10. Germline CDR1 is KGHSH and CDR2 is LQKENI. The CDR3 covers 16 residues. CDR3 bases: TGTGCCAGCTCACCACCCATCCGCGGGAGGGCCCGGGAGCAGTACTTC. Protein product: CASSPPIRGRAREQYF.

This clone was counted between two and nine times. The chain uses TRBV9 and TRBJ2-3, with 9 bases identical to TRBD1. The germline V gene has CDR1 SGDLS and CDR2 YYNGEE. The ends lost 4 bases at V and 3 bases at J; junction bases unmatched: 9. The CDR3 spans 16 residues. The CDR3, as DNA: TGTGCCAGCAGCCCCCGGACAGGGGAGGGAACAGATACGCAGTATTTT. Its translation is CASSPRTGEGTDTQYF. Variable domain in full (rest from reference TRBV9 and TRBJ2-3): DSGVTQTPKHLITATGQRVTLRCSPRSGDLSVYWYQQSLDQGLQFLIQYYNGEERAKGNILERFSAQQFPDLHSELNLSSLELGDSALYFCASSPRTGEGTDTQYFGPGTRLTVL.

The V call is TRBV28, the J call TRBJ2-4, with a tentative D call TRBD1 (5 bases). The length of the CDR3 is 14 residues. The V end was cut by 3 bases, the J end by 6 bases, with 12 bases between. The V gene's germline CDR1 is MDHEN and CDR2 SYDVKM. The CDR3 coding sequence is TGTGCCAGCAGTTTGGGGCAGAGAATAAACATTCAGTACTTC. Protein product: CASSLGQRINIQYF.

This clone was observed many times. V and J are TRBV9 and TRBJ1-2; D is undetermined. This CDR3 has 14 residues. Trimming shortened V by 3 bases and J by 0 bases, and 9 bases separated the two germline ends. The germline V gene has CDR1 SGDLS and CDR2 YYNGEE. This chain's CDR3 is CASSEMTTNYGYTF. CDR3 in DNA: TGTGCCAGCAGCGAGATGACAACTAACTATGGCTACACCTTC.

This chain uses TRBV4-3 with TRBJ1-1; 7 bases align to TRBD1. Germline V gene data show CDR1 as LGHNA and CDR2 as YSLEER. The CDR3 has 15 amino acids. J was trimmed by 3 bases and V by 0 bases; bases with no gene match: 4. CDR3 sequence: CASSQEGRGYTEAFF. CDR3 sequence (DNA): TGCGCCAGCAGCCAAGAAGGCAGGGGGTACACTGAAGCTTTCTTT.

This clone occurred a few times. V usage is TRBV7-2 and J usage is TRBJ1-6, with 7 bases that match TRBD1. This CDR3 has 18 residues. The germline V gene encodes CDR1 SGHTA and CDR2 FQGNSA. V shed 2 bases, J shed 0 bases, and the junction held 7 bases outside the gene matches. The CDR3 DNA reads TGTGCCAGCAGCTTACATGAGGGGGCAAGCTCCTATAATTCACCCCTCCACTTT. Protein: CASSLHEGASSYNSPLHF.

V is TRBV2 and J is TRBJ1-6, with 7 bases identical to TRBD1. The CDR3 sequence is 13 residues long. CDR1 is SNHLY and CDR2 is FYNNEI in the germline V gene. J was trimmed by 7 bases and V by 6 bases; bases with no gene match: 3. In DNA form, the CDR3 reads TGTGCCAGCAGCGGACAGGAGAATTCACCCCTCCACTTT. Its protein is CASSGQENSPLHF.

V gene TRBV10-3 combines with J gene TRBJ1-2; TRBD1 aligns across 8 bases. V lost 10 bases to trimming and J lost 8 bases; unmatched junction nucleotides: 15. Per germline, CDR1 ENHRY and CDR2 SYGVKD. The CDR3 length is 14 residues. The CDR3 loop reads CASKQGAISEGYTF. CDR3 sequence (DNA): TGTGCCAGCAAGCAGGGGGCAATTTCGGAGGGCTACACCTTC.

The chain uses TRBV29-1 and TRBJ2-5; the D is unclear. The CDR3 covers 14 residues. The V and J ends lost 0 bases and 7 bases respectively, with 15 bases between them. Looked up from germline, CDR1 is SQVTM and CDR2 is ANQGSEA. The CDR3 nucleotides are TGCAGCGTTGAAGACCCCTTTAGAAGTGGGACCCAGTACTTC. Translated: CSVEDPFRSGTQYF.

The chain joins TRBV7-2 to TRBJ1-1; a possible D gene is TRBD1 (5 bases). Trimming removed 4 bases from V and 1 base from J, with 10 bases in between. Germline loops: CDR1 SGHTA, CDR2 FQGNSA. The CDR3 runs to 14 residues. The CDR3 is CASSSGNSNTEAFF. The CDR3 DNA is TGTGCCAGCAGCTCAGGGAACTCGAACACTGAAGCTTTCTTT.

The chain recombines TRBV29-1 with TRBJ2-5; D ambiguous. The V end was cut by 3 bases, the J end by 2 bases, with 7 bases between. Per germline, CDR1 SQVTM and CDR2 ANQGSEA. The CDR3 runs 12 residues. The chain's CDR3 is CSVDSQQETQYF. The CDR3, as DNA: TGCAGCGTTGATAGCCAGCAAGAGACCCAGTACTTC.

V is TRBV9 and J is TRBJ2-1; 9 nucleotides align to TRBD1. J lost 4 bases, V lost 2 bases, and 7 bases had no gene match. This CDR3 contains 16 residues. Germline CDR1 reads SGDLS; CDR2 reads YYNGEE. CDR3 nucleotide sequence: TGTGCCAGCAGCGTGATACCGGGACAGGGATACAATGAGCAGTTCTTC. It specifies CASSVIPGQGYNEQFF.

This clone was found a few times. CDR3 DNA: TGTGCCAGCAGCGTAGTAGCGGGAGGTGAGCAGTTCTTC. This gives the protein CASSVVAGGEQFF. The chain couples TRBV9 to TRBJ2-1; 10 positions agree with TRBD2. CDR1 SGDLS and CDR2 YYNGEE come from the germline V gene. V shed 0 bases, J shed 9 bases, and the junction held 0 bases outside the gene matches. CDR3 length: 13 residues.

J is TRBJ1-2 and V is TRBV9, with no clear D. Trimming removed 0 bases from V and 2 bases from J, with 8 bases in between. Germline CDR1 SGDLS, CDR2 YYNGEE. The CDR3 totals 14 residues. CDR3 coding DNA: TGTGCCAGCAGCGTAGACTCCGGGAACTATGGCTACACCTTC. Its translation: CASSVDSGNYGYTF.

This clone appeared a few times. The rearrangement links TRBV4-1 to TRBJ1-2; D is undetermined. The V end was cut by 2 bases, the J end by 8 bases, with 12 bases between. The CDR3 length is 13 residues. Germline V gene data show CDR1 as MGHRA and CDR2 as YSYEKL. CDR3 sequence reads: CASSQLEAEGYTF. The CDR3 DNA follows: TGCGCCAGCAGCCAACTCGAAGCCGAGGGCTACACCTTC.

Only a few counts were recorded for this clone. The chain combines TRBV5-1 with TRBJ2-5; D is unresolved. This CDR3 contains 14 residues. The germline V gene has CDR1 SGHRS and CDR2 YFSETQ. The V gene lost 4 bases and the J gene lost 0 bases, with 10 bases spanning the gap. Written as DNA, the CDR3 is TGCGCCAGCAGCGACAACAAGTACCAAGAGACCCAGTACTTC. It translates to CASSDNKYQETQYF.

This clone was detected a few times. The rearrangement links TRBV25-1 to TRBJ2-5; D is possibly TRBD2 (5 bases). The closer fit of TRBJ2-7 to the DNA end suggests the J call may be wrong. The CDR3 consists of 14 residues. CDR1 is MGHDK and CDR2 is SYGVNS in the germline V gene. The CDR3 spells CASSKGSASYEQYF. CDR3 nucleotide sequence: TGTGCCAGCAGTAAAGGTAGCGCTTCCTACGAGCAGTACTTC.

V usage is TRBV18 and J usage is TRBJ2-2, with TRBD2 identical over 8 bases. Germline lookup yields CDR1 KGHSH and CDR2 LQKENI. The trim removed 5 bases at V and 0 bases at J, leaving 11 bases unmatched. CDR3 length equals 18 residues. The DNA of the CDR3 is TGTGCCAGCTCATCCCCCCGGGGACTAGGGGCGAACACCGGGGAGCTGTTTTTT. Translation: CASSSPRGLGANTGELFF.

This clone has ten or more counts. The J gene is TRBJ2-7, the V gene TRBV2, with 11 bases lining up with TRBD2. Germline V gives CDR1 SNHLY, CDR2 FYNNEI. This CDR3 region has 14 residues. V lost 3 bases to trimming and J lost 7 bases; unmatched junction nucleotides: 5. The CDR3 sequence is CASSESLAGGEQYF. DNA for the CDR3: TGTGCCAGCAGTGAGAGCCTAGCGGGAGGAGAGCAGTACTTC.

This clone has at least ten counts. The chain is built from TRBV7-2 and TRBJ2-1; TRBD2 matches 13 bases. With V trimmed by 6 bases and J by 7 bases, 9 bases remained unmatched. The CDR3 sequence is 16 residues long. CDR1 is SGHTA, CDR2 FQGNSA, per germline. CDR3 residues: CASSYQGTSGENEQFF. Here the CDR3 DNA reads TGTGCCAGCAGTTACCAAGGGACTAGCGGGGAGAATGAGCAGTTCTTC.

The chain carries TRBV7-8 and TRBJ2-7, with TRBD1 matching over 8 bases. There are 14 residues in the CDR3. Germline V gives CDR1 SGHVS, CDR2 FQNEAQ. V gave up 5 bases and J gave up 4 bases; unmatched junction bases: 7. The CDR3 DNA follows: TGTGCCAGCAGCCCGGGACAGGTTCGTTACGAGCAGTACTTC. It translates to CASSPGQVRYEQYF.

As for this clone: The junction and the germline gene differ at one end; a read error may be behind it. The chain uses TRBV4-3 and TRBJ1-2; D is perhaps TRBD1 (5 bases). This CDR3 comprises 15 residues. Germline V CDR1 and CDR2: LGHNA, YSLEER. In DNA form, the CDR3 reads TGCGCCAGCAGCCAAGAGGGACTGCTTAACAATGGCTACACCTTC. It specifies CASSQEGLLNNGYTF.

J is TRBJ1-5 and V is TRBV2; 12 nucleotides agree with TRBD1. Trimming cost V 6 bases and J 6 bases; bases outside gene matches: 6. In germline, CDR1 is SNHLY, CDR2 FYNNEI. This CDR3 is built from 15 residues. CDR3 DNA: TGTGCCAGCAGCGGGGGACAGGGGGCCGGTCAGCCCCAGCATTTT. Its protein product is CASSGGQGAGQPQHF.

CDR3 in DNA: TGTGCCAGCAGCCTACTAGCGTGGGCTCGCGAGCAGTACTTC. It translates to CASSLLAWAREQYF. The rearrangement joins TRBV7-2 to TRBJ2-7, with 7 bases fitting TRBD2. The germline CDR1 and CDR2 sequences are SGHTA and FQGNSA. Trimming removed 5 bases from V and 6 bases from J; junction bases left unmatched: 10. The CDR3 runs 14 residues.

V usage is TRBV7-9 and J usage is TRBJ1-1; maybe TRBD1 (5 bases). Germline-derived CDR1 and CDR2 are SEHNR and FQNEAQ (reference sequence). This CDR3 is built from 14 residues. V was clipped by 3 bases and J by 6 bases, with 14 bases between them. The CDR3 bases are TGTGCCAGCAGCTTGGGGCCGGGCAATCCTGAAGCTTTCTTT. Protein product: CASSLGPGNPEAFF.

This clone was counted between two and nine times. The CDR3, as DNA: TGCGCCAGCAGCTTGGAATCCCAGATCCGCAGCGGGGAGCTGTTTTTT. It codes for CASSLESQIRSGELFF. This chain joins TRBV5-1 and TRBJ2-2; unclear D gene. Germline CDR1 reads SGHRS; CDR2 reads YFSETQ. V gave up 0 bases and J gave up 7 bases, with 16 bases separating them. This CDR3 contains 16 residues.

V and J are TRBV4-3 and TRBJ1-1; D gene ambiguous. The V gene lost 0 bases and the J gene lost 4 bases, with 15 bases spanning the gap. The CDR3 runs to 16 residues. CDR1 and CDR2 from the germline V gene are LGHNA and YSLEER. CDR3 region: CASSQDRPGGRTEAFF. The CDR3 DNA follows: TGCGCCAGCAGCCAAGATCGTCCGGGAGGGCGCACTGAAGCTTTCTTT.

This clone was picked up many times. The chain links TRBV30 to TRBJ2-7; D is perhaps TRBD1 (6 bases). The CDR3 sequence is 12 residues long. V was clipped by 4 bases and J by 5 bases, with 12 bases between them. In germline, CDR1 is GTSNPN, CDR2 SVGIG (reference sequence). DNA for the CDR3: TGTGCCTGGACCAGGGGTTTTGACGAGCAGTACTTC. Its protein product is CAWTRGFDEQYF.